Included here is one TCR beta chain sequence, with context. How the authors handled the data: The authors estimated nucleated cell counts from reference gene primer amplification. The assay was immunoSEQ multiplex PCR, and TCRdb's table has in-frame clones only and misses some. The V and J calls and clone size come from that table; D and trimming were worked out from the DNA. Of over 85,000 clones in the sample, 75% to 90% are singletons; the top ten hold just under 4.5%. This sample was taken from a study of blood T cell repertoires in COVID-19. For the study at large: Sites across the United States, Italy and Spain contributed samples from acute and convalescent COVID-19. In each case, the material was cDNA or gDNA derived from T cells, B-cell-depleted T cells, or PBMCs.

This CDR3 is built from 14 residues. The germline V gene has CDR1 SGHRS and CDR2 YFSETQ. The V and J ends lost 2 bases and 0 bases respectively, with 7 bases between them. The chain recombines TRBV5-1 with TRBJ2-3; D may be TRBD2 (5 bases). The TCR comes from a human donor in a cohort sampled during active COVID-19. Material for sequencing was peripheral blood. The DNA for the CDR3 is TGCGCCAGCAGCTTTGGACTGAGCACAGATACGCAGTATTTT. As protein: CASSFGLSTDTQYF.